The clone carrying this TCR beta chain was picked up a small number of times. The target antigen is unknown. These data are taken from a study of post-analysis software for immune sequencing data. At the level of the study: Relapsing-remitting, secondary progressive and progressive-relapsing forms made up the multiple sclerosis disease courses.

Unique-molecular-identifier-tagged TCR beta cDNA libraries were used. The yield from roughly 1 to 10 million T cells was 500,000 or so cDNA molecules in total. TCRdb re-called the PCR reads with MiXCR, one entry per CDR3 protein. The data contain around 770,000 distinct CDR3 sequences, under 60% of them seen just once; the ten biggest clones take up 4.9%. Study-wide points: In patients, roughly 5 TRBV segments were more frequent than in controls, with TRBV5-6, TRBV5-1 and TRBV20-1 among them. Samples made in the same batch grouped tightly together by F measure.

V gave up 3 bases and J gave up 2 bases, with 14 bases separating them. The CDR3 covers 17 residues. Material for sequencing was blood. The rearrangement joins TRBV12-3 or TRBV12-4 to TRBJ2-6; D remains ambiguous. The sequence derives from a girl aged 10-17 years with multiple sclerosis. This CDR3 is CASSFASLGAGANVLTF. CDR3 bases: TGTGCCAGCAGTTTCGCGAGTCTCGGAGCTGGGGCCAACGTCCTGACTTTC.